A single sample gave rise to the 28 T cell receptor beta chains below, sequenced in a study of blood T cells in healthy people across ages. The use of a sample-barcoded 5' primer and a J-beta primer mix characterized a second PCR of roughly 7 to 11 cycles. TCRdb processed the 5' RACE reads anew with MiXCR; each CDR3 protein has one entry. The data hold roughly 680,000 distinct CDR3 sequences, with 52% observed a single time. The sequenced sample was blood. The receptors derive from a woman at least 80 years old in good health.

The V gene is TRBV6-5, the J gene TRBJ1-2, with 11 positions matching TRBD1. The CDR3 has 16 residues. The junction had 7 bases not matched to a gene; V was cut back by 0 bases and J by 7 bases. Germline lookup yields CDR1 MNHEY and CDR2 SVGAGI. The CDR3: CASSYSGQGVFSGYTF. The CDR3 bases are TGTGCCAGCAGTTACTCGGGACAGGGGGTATTCAGTGGCTACACCTTC.

V usage is TRBV24-1 and J usage is TRBJ2-1; 10 bases fit TRBD1. J gave up 9 bases and V 0 bases, and 7 bases lay outside the gene matches. This CDR3 has 16 amino acids. CDR1 and CDR2 (germline): KGHDR, SFDVKD. The CDR3 spells CATSDLQGTGAGEQFF. CDR3 DNA sequence: TGTGCCACCAGTGATTTGCAGGGGACAGGGGCAGGTGAGCAGTTCTTC.

In nucleotides, the CDR3 is TGTGCCACCAGTGATCCCGGGGGGTCCGCAGATACGCAGTATTTT. Translated: CATSDPGGSADTQYF. The chain uses TRBV24-1 and TRBJ2-3; 7 bases line up with TRBD2. J lost 4 bases, V lost 3 bases, and 6 bases had no gene match. Germline CDR1 and CDR2: KGHDR and SFDVKD. This CDR3 comprises 15 residues.

The chain carries TRBV12-3 or TRBV12-4 and TRBJ2-1; 8 bases are shared with TRBD2. The ends lost 6 bases at V and 8 bases at J; junction bases unmatched: 21. The CDR3 is 18 amino acids. CDR3 residues: CASSLPLRGGLISDEQFF. DNA for the CDR3: TGTGCCAGCAGCCTCCCTCTACGCGGGGGGTTAATATCGGATGAGCAGTTCTTC.

The CDR3 sequence is CSARNGQETQYF. DNA for the CDR3: TGCAGTGCTAGAAACGGCCAAGAGACCCAGTACTTC. The rearrangement uses TRBV20-1 and TRBJ2-5; D is ambiguous. Germline CDR1 reads DFQATT; CDR2 reads SNEGSKA (reference sequence). The CDR3 covers 12 residues. The V end lost 2 bases, the J end lost 1 base, and 5 bases lay between the germline ends.

In its sample, this clonotype was seen a few times. This chain uses TRBV10-3 with TRBJ1-1, with 7 bases aligning to TRBD1. V shed 6 bases and J 7 bases; nucleotides not matched to a gene: 14. This CDR3 comprises 15 residues. The germline CDR1 and CDR2 sequences are ENHRY and SYGVKD. CDR3 nucleotides: TGTGCCATCAGGTCCCCTACAGGGGCCCAAATTGAAGCTTTCTTT. This codes for CAIRSPTGAQIEAFF.

This clonotype came up once. The V and J genes are TRBV20-1 and TRBJ1-4; 7 nucleotides line up with TRBD1. This CDR3 contains 13 residues. Germline V CDR1 and CDR2: DFQATT, SNEGSKA (reference sequence). V lost 5 bases, J lost 8 bases, and 8 bases stayed unmatched. In nucleotides, the CDR3 is TGCAGTGCTGAACAGGGGAGGGGAGAAAAACTGTTTTTT. As protein: CSAEQGRGEKLFF.

The V and J genes are TRBV20-1 and TRBJ2-5; TRBD2 aligns across 12 bases. The end of the DNA aligns better with TRBJ2-7, so the J call may be wrong. Germline values: CDR1 DFQATT, CDR2 SNEGSKA (reference sequence). The CDR3 is made up of 16 amino acids. The CDR3 sequence is CSASPVLAGGINEQYF. Written as DNA, the CDR3 is TGCAGTGCTAGCCCGGTACTAGCGGGGGGAATTAACGAGCAGTACTTC.

This chain uses TRBV20-1 with TRBJ1-1; possible D gene TRBD1, 6 bases. Trimming left V 5 bases short and J 5 bases short, with 18 bases between. The CDR3 spans 14 residues. Germline CDR1 DFQATT, CDR2 SNEGSKA (reference sequence). In DNA form, the CDR3 reads TGCAGTGCTGGAATCGGGGGGGCATGGACTGAAGCTTTCTTT. Protein sequence: CSAGIGGAWTEAFF.

This clonotype was seen ten or more times. The rearrangement uses TRBV7-2 and TRBJ2-5, with unresolved D. The CDR3 extends over 13 amino acids. Germline V gives CDR1 SGHTA, CDR2 FQGNSA. V was pared by 1 base and J by 1 base, with 4 bases between. CDR3: CASSLVAQETQYF. In nucleotides, the CDR3 is TGTGCCAGCAGCTTAGTAGCCCAAGAGACCCAGTACTTC.

The chain has TRBV7-2 and TRBJ2-3; weak D call: TRBD2 (5 bases). CDR3 length equals 13 residues. The V gene's germline CDR1 is SGHTA and CDR2 FQGNSA. Trimming left V 3 bases short and J 5 bases short, with 9 bases between. CDR3 protein: CASSLGEGDTQYF. In DNA form, the CDR3 reads TGTGCCAGCAGCTTGGGCGAGGGAGATACGCAGTATTTT.

The table lists this clonotype with a few counts. V is TRBV7-2 and J is TRBJ2-3, with 9 positions matching TRBD2. The CDR3 sequence is 15 residues long. Losses at the gene ends were 5 bases for V and 1 base for J; bases not matched to a gene: 4. Per the germline V gene, CDR1 is SGHTA and CDR2 is FQGNSA. For the CDR3, the DNA is TGTGCCAGCAGCCCTGCTAGCGGGGGCACAGATACGCAGTATTTT. Protein product: CASSPASGGTDTQYF. Supplemented by reference TRBV7-2 and TRBJ2-3, the full variable domain reads GAGVSQSPSNKVTEKGKDVELRCDPISGHTALYWYRQSLGQGLEFLIYFQGNSAPDKSGLPSDRFSAERTGGSVSTLTIQRTQQEDSAVYLCASSPASGGTDTQYFGPGTRLTVL.

This clonotype has a count of ten or more. The rearrangement links TRBV29-1 to TRBJ2-1, with 7 bases fitting TRBD1. V was clipped by 6 bases and J by 12 bases; unmatched bases: 11. CDR3 size: 12 residues. Germline V lookup: CDR1 SQVTM, CDR2 ANQGSEA. CDR3 residues: CSVMTGNELQFF. In DNA form, the CDR3 reads TGCAGCGTGATGACAGGGAATGAGTTGCAGTTCTTC.

The chain combines TRBV2 with TRBJ1-1; TRBD1 agrees at 7 bases. This CDR3 contains 13 residues. Trimming removed 5 bases from V and 5 bases from J; junction bases left unmatched: 5. Germline CDR1 and CDR2: SNHLY and FYNNEI. Here the CDR3 DNA reads TGTGCCAGCAGTCTTGACAGGGAAACTGAAGCTTTCTTT. This translates into CASSLDRETEAFF.

The CDR3 DNA reads as TGTGCCAGCAGCCCCCCATACGGGACAGCTATTAAAGAGACCCAGTACTTC. The encoded protein is CASSPPYGTAIKETQYF. The rearrangement uses TRBV9 and TRBJ2-5; TRBD1 agrees at 7 bases. The CDR3 loop spans 17 amino acids. With 4 bases clipped from V and 3 bases from J, the junction kept 15 bases outside the gene matches. Germline CDR1 is SGDLS and CDR2 is YYNGEE.

The chain joins TRBV4-1 to TRBJ1-1; TRBD1 might be the D (5 bases). This CDR3 is 14 amino acids long. Trimming took 4 bases from V and 1 from J, leaving 10 bases between them. Germline loops: CDR1 MGHRA, CDR2 YSYEKL. The CDR3 loop reads CASSLITGNTEAFF. CDR3 DNA sequence: TGCGCCAGCAGCCTGATCACAGGGAACACTGAAGCTTTCTTT.

The chain recombines TRBV27 with TRBJ1-1; D unclear. Germline V lookup: CDR1 MNHEY, CDR2 SMNVEV (reference sequence). The V and J ends lost 2 bases and 7 bases respectively, with 8 bases between them. The CDR3 length is 12 residues. The CDR3 sequence: CASSLGQNEAFF. The CDR3 region has the DNA TGTGCCAGCAGTTTAGGCCAGAATGAAGCTTTCTTT.

This clonotype appeared many times. CDR3 nucleotides: TGTGCCACCAGTGATCCCGGGACAGGGAACAATGAGCAGTTCTTC. Amino acid sequence: CATSDPGTGNNEQFF. This sequence joins TRBV24-1 and TRBJ2-1; 9 bases are a match to TRBD1. V shed 3 bases, J shed 5 bases, and the junction held 4 bases outside the gene matches. From germline, CDR1 is KGHDR and CDR2 SFDVKD. The CDR3 loop spans 15 amino acids.

The V gene is TRBV28, the J gene TRBJ1-4; TRBD1 matches at 7 bases. Looked up from germline, CDR1 is MDHEN and CDR2 is SYDVKM. J was trimmed by 3 bases and V by 2 bases; bases with no gene match: 9. The CDR3 contains 17 residues. The CDR3 sequence: CASSLDYSGGSNEKLFF. The CDR3 DNA is TGTGCCAGCAGTTTAGACTATTCAGGGGGGTCTAATGAAAAACTGTTTTTT.

The V call is TRBV20-1, the J call TRBJ2-1, with 7 bases fitting TRBD2. J lost 7 bases, V lost 4 bases, and 13 bases had no gene match. Germline CDR1 is DFQATT and CDR2 is SNEGSKA (reference sequence). This CDR3 spans 15 amino acids. The CDR3 region is CSATSPGGFRNEQFF. The CDR3 nucleotides are TGCAGTGCTACCTCCCCGGGGGGTTTCCGTAATGAGCAGTTCTTC.

This clonotype was seen ten or more times. The gene calls are TRBV5-1 and TRBJ1-2; D might be TRBD1 (5 bases). Trimming cost V 0 bases and J 8 bases, with 11 bases left between them. Germline CDR1 and CDR2: SGHRS and YFSETQ. CDR3 length: 13 amino acids. CDR3 bases: TGCGCCAGCAGCTTGGAATCCGGGGCCGGCTACACCTTC. It encodes CASSLESGAGYTF.

This clonotype was counted once. The genes are TRBV7-9 and TRBJ1-2; TRBD1 matches 7 bases. The CDR3 totals 15 residues. The trim removed 6 bases at V and 4 bases at J, leaving 11 bases unmatched. From germline, CDR1 is SEHNR and CDR2 FQNEAQ (reference sequence). CDR3: CASSSSGTDLYGYTF. The CDR3, as DNA: TGTGCCAGCAGTTCCTCCGGGACAGACCTCTATGGCTACACCTTC.

V gene TRBV14 combines with J gene TRBJ2-5; D might be TRBD1 (6 bases). Near its end, the DNA agrees better with TRBJ2-7, so the J call may be wrong. The CDR3 covers 14 residues. The germline gives CDR1 SGHDN, CDR2 FVKESK. In DNA form, the CDR3 reads TGTGCCAGCAGCCCAAGTTACAGGGTTGACGAGCAGTACTTC. The encoded protein is CASSPSYRVDEQYF.

The rearrangement joins TRBV30 to TRBJ2-3; 12 nucleotides match TRBD2. The germline gives CDR1 GTSNPN, CDR2 SVGIG (reference sequence). CDR3 length equals 15 residues. V trimming: 2 bases; J trimming: 4 bases; junction bases outside the gene matches: 4. The CDR3 here is CAWSRLAGASDTQYF. The CDR3 bases are TGTGCCTGGAGTAGACTAGCGGGAGCCTCAGATACGCAGTATTTT.

The rearrangement joins TRBV6-5 to TRBJ2-7; TRBD1 is a possible D gene (7 bases). The CDR3 contains 14 residues. The V gene's germline CDR1 is MNHEY and CDR2 SVGAGI. The V gene lost 8 bases and the J gene lost 5 bases, with 19 bases spanning the gap. The CDR3 DNA reads TGTGCCAGCTCGGAGGGGGCAACTCGGAACGAGCAGTACTTC. It is translated as CASSEGATRNEQYF.

This clonotype has a count of ten or more. The chain carries TRBV24-1 and TRBJ2-1; tentative D call: TRBD2 (5 bases). Per the germline V gene, CDR1 is KGHDR and CDR2 is SFDVKD. V lost 2 bases, J lost 7 bases, and 8 bases lay in between. The CDR3 consists of 13 residues. Written as DNA, the CDR3 is TGTGCCACCAGTGATTCCGGGAAGAATGAGCAGTTCTTC. It is translated as CATSDSGKNEQFF.

This clonotype came up a few times. The rearrangement links TRBV6-2 or TRBV6-3 to TRBJ2-1, with 10 bases that match TRBD1. Germline V gene sequence: CDR1 MNHEY, CDR2 SVGEGT. The CDR3 contains 15 residues. V lost 5 bases to trimming and J lost 6 bases; unmatched junction nucleotides: 7. The CDR3 is CASSKGQGLPNEQFF. The CDR3 DNA sequence: TGTGCCAGCAGTAAGGGACAGGGGCTACCCAATGAGCAGTTCTTC.

This clonotype was found many times. This sequence joins TRBV7-9 and TRBJ2-1, with D hard to call. The CDR3 length is 17 residues. V lost 2 bases to trimming and J lost 7 bases, with 21 bases between them. Germline V gene lookup returns CDR1 SEHNR and CDR2 FQNEAQ (reference sequence). DNA for the CDR3: TGTGCCAGCAGCTTATTTCTAGGAACCGTGTCGTGGAATGAGCAGTTCTTC. Translating it yields CASSLFLGTVSWNEQFF.